Following are 8 T cell receptor beta chains from one sample sequenced in a study of T cells in Graves' hyperthyroidism and ophthalmopathy. TCR beta CDR3 regions were amplified from RNA. When the TCR CDR3 underwent first-round RT-PCR, the HTBI primer set was used. TCRdb re-analysed the multiplex PCR reads in MiXCR, keeping a single row per CDR3 protein. This sample has about 360,000 distinct CDR3 sequences, with 15% to 20% found just once. Sequenced material: blood. The receptor source for this set is a woman aged 18-29 years with Graves' hyperthyroidism.

This clonotype came up many times. This chain joins TRBV12-3 or TRBV12-4 and TRBJ1-1, with D possibly matching TRBD1 (6 bases). Deletions cut 6 bases from V and 7 bases from J, with 18 bases between. The CDR3 length is 14 residues. CDR3 residues: CASRPSPGEGEAFF. In DNA, the CDR3 is TGTGCCAGCAGGCCTTCACCAGGGGAGGGTGAAGCTTTCTTT.

This rearrangement joins TRBV12-3 or TRBV12-4 to TRBJ1-1, with 8 bases identical to TRBD1. The junction had 7 bases not matched to a gene; V was cut back by 10 bases and J by 3 bases. The CDR3 has 13 amino acids. The CDR3 DNA is TGTGCCAACCCGACAGGGGTGGACACTGAAGCTTTCTTT. Its protein product is CANPTGVDTEAFF.

There are many counts of this clonotype. The V gene is TRBV12-3 or TRBV12-4, the J gene TRBJ2-7, with D possibly matching TRBD1 (5 bases). V gave up 8 bases and J gave up 3 bases, with 11 bases separating them. This CDR3 has 12 residues. CDR3 region: CASSPQGYEQYF. Here the CDR3 DNA reads TGTGCCAGCTCACCTCAGGGCTACGAGCAGTACTTC.

This clonotype was counted many times. The V call is TRBV6-2 or TRBV6-3, the J call TRBJ1-5; possible D gene TRBD1, 6 bases. The germline V gene has CDR1 MNHEY and CDR2 SVGEGT. The CDR3 is 13 residues long. The V and J ends lost 5 bases and 6 bases respectively, with 11 bases between them. For the CDR3, the DNA is TGTGCCAGCAGTCTGGACAGCCCTCAGCCCCAGCATTTT. Translating it yields CASSLDSPQPQHF.

At least ten counts were recorded for this clonotype. V usage is TRBV6-1 and J usage is TRBJ2-2; 8 bases agree with TRBD1. This CDR3 is built from 14 residues. The V gene's germline CDR1 is MNHNS and CDR2 SASEGT. The junction had 4 bases not matched to a gene; V was cut back by 6 bases and J by 4 bases. The CDR3 is CASRRTGSTGELFF. The CDR3 region has the DNA TGTGCCAGCAGACGGACAGGGAGCACCGGGGAGCTGTTTTTT.

Points on this clonotype: One end of the junction is discordant with germline, which a read error may explain. The rearrangement links TRBV28 to TRBJ1-2; TRBD1 is a possible D gene (6 bases). Germline V lookup: CDR1 MDHEN, CDR2 SYDVKM. CDR3 length equals 15 residues. The CDR3 loop reads CASSFGGLRIYGYTF. The CDR3 DNA reads as TGTGCCAGCAGTTTCGGGGGGCTCCGAATCTATGGTTACACCTTC.

In this sample, this clonotype turned up many times. This chain links TRBV7-9 with TRBJ1-2; no clear D. Germline CDR1 and CDR2: SEHNR and FQNEAQ (reference sequence). Trimming took off 2 bases at V and 6 bases at J, with 10 bases between the two ends. This CDR3 has 13 residues. The CDR3 spells CASSLTGPNGYTF. The CDR3 DNA follows: TGTGCCAGCAGCTTAACCGGCCCAAATGGCTACACCTTC. Drawing the rest from reference TRBV7-9 and TRBJ1-2, the complete variable domain is DTGVSQNPRHKITKRGQNVTFRCDPISEHNRLYWYRQTLGQGPEFLTYFQNEAQLEKSRLLSDRFSAERPKGSFSTLEIQRTEQGDSAMYLCASSLTGPNGYTFGSGTRLTVV.

This clonotype was detected many times. The rearrangement joins TRBV28 to TRBJ2-2; a possible D gene is TRBD1 (6 bases). Germline loops: CDR1 MDHEN, CDR2 SYDVKM. Trimming cost V 5 bases and J 1 base, with 11 bases left between them. The CDR3 is 15 amino acids. The CDR3 DNA is TGTGCCAGCAGTCCCCCGACAGGGAACACCGGGGAGCTGTTTTTT. Translating gives CASSPPTGNTGELFF.